Listed below are T cell receptor beta chains from one sample, sequenced in a study of memory CD4+ T cells and cytomegalovirus serostatus. Some clones are missing from TCRdb's copy, which holds only in-frame ones; the method was immunoSEQ multiplex PCR. Among approximately 30,000 clones listed, roughly 80% were seen once. Sequenced material: memory CD4+ T cells from blood. The receptor set was obtained from an adult in good health and CMV-seronegative. Some clones in this sample may be carry-over from other donors' samples. Each CDR3 is given with its conserved first and last residue. The order of the fields is V gene, J gene, CDR3 protein.

V gene: TRBV7-2
J gene: TRBJ1-4
CDR3 protein: CASSLGGVQEKLFF

V gene: TRBV19
J gene: TRBJ1-2
CDR3 protein: CASRPGQGGNYGYTF

V gene: TRBV7-3
J gene: TRBJ1-2
CDR3 protein: CASSLHGSYGYTF

V gene: TRBV2
J gene: TRBJ1-1
CDR3 protein: CASRGQMNTEAFF

V gene: TRBV7-6
J gene: TRBJ2-5
CDR3 protein: CASSLEDETQYF

V gene: TRBV4-3
J gene: TRBJ1-3
CDR3 protein: CASSPIGTAGNTIYF

V gene: TRBV6-5
J gene: TRBJ1-1
CDR3 protein: CASSTPGTEAFF

V gene: TRBV19
J gene: TRBJ2-2
CDR3 protein: CASRQGARAGELFF

V gene: TRBV20-1
J gene: TRBJ2-7
CDR3 protein: CSASQNYEQYF

V gene: TRBV5-1
J gene: TRBJ2-7
CDR3 protein: CASSLSGGASYEQYF

V gene: TRBV27
J gene: TRBJ2-3
CDR3 protein: CASSFSYTDTQYF

V gene: TRBV6-6
J gene: TRBJ2-5
CDR3 protein: CASKRGSQETQYF

V gene: TRBV18
J gene: TRBJ2-1
CDR3 protein: CASSPRGQGSTYNEQFF

V gene: TRBV27
J gene: TRBJ2-7
CDR3 protein: CASSHRALSYEQYF

V gene: TRBV5-1
J gene: TRBJ2-7
CDR3 protein: CASSSGTWGSYEQYF

V gene: TRBV27
J gene: TRBJ2-7
CDR3 protein: CASRDNSYEQYF

V gene: TRBV9
J gene: TRBJ1-3
CDR3 protein: CASSTRWTSAGNTIYF

V gene: TRBV29-1
J gene: TRBJ2-3
CDR3 protein: CSVDTSGGALNTQYF

V gene: TRBV7-2
J gene: TRBJ2-5
CDR3 protein: CASSPGPSQETQYF

V gene: TRBV29-1
J gene: TRBJ1-5
CDR3 protein: CSVGSRDRGTQHF

V gene: TRBV4-2
J gene: TRBJ2-5
CDR3 protein: CASSQGTRSGETQYF

V gene: TRBV7-8
J gene: TRBJ2-1
CDR3 protein: CASSLAPGMGNEQFF

V gene: TRBV30
J gene: TRBJ2-3
CDR3 protein: CAWRLAGSTDTQYF

V gene: TRBV4-1
J gene: TRBJ2-1
CDR3 protein: CASSKDGGTGGSYNEQFF

V gene: TRBV7-9
J gene: TRBJ2-3
CDR3 protein: CASSLEGITDTQYF

V gene: TRBV28
J gene: TRBJ1-2
CDR3 protein: CASSPGDRWYGYTF

V gene: TRBV4-3
J gene: TRBJ2-3
CDR3 protein: CASSNRPGNTQYF

V gene: TRBV19
J gene: TRBJ1-2
CDR3 protein: CASSTLQGARGYGYTF

V gene: TRBV11-1
J gene: TRBJ2-1
CDR3 protein: CASSTGGASNNEQFF

V gene: TRBV11-2
J gene: TRBJ1-1
CDR3 protein: CASSRDRGRGTEAFF

V gene: TRBV9
J gene: TRBJ2-2
CDR3 protein: CASSAGTFSGELFF

V gene: TRBV7-8
J gene: TRBJ2-2
CDR3 protein: CASSSTRRDYGELFF

V gene: TRBV7-6
J gene: TRBJ2-1
CDR3 protein: CASSPTGAESSYNEQFF

V gene: TRBV6-1
J gene: TRBJ2-6
CDR3 protein: CASSGDRSGANVLTF

V gene: TRBV5-1
J gene: TRBJ1-1
CDR3 protein: CASSLDASNTEAFF

V gene: TRBV2
J gene: TRBJ1-1
CDR3 protein: CASRETGRTEAFF

V gene: TRBV7-3
J gene: TRBJ2-7
CDR3 protein: CASSLTQGYEQYF

V gene: TRBV7-2
J gene: TRBJ1-1
CDR3 protein: CASSLGGSRRDGTEAFF

V gene: TRBV7-2
J gene: TRBJ2-7
CDR3 protein: CASSPWGQRAVYEQYF